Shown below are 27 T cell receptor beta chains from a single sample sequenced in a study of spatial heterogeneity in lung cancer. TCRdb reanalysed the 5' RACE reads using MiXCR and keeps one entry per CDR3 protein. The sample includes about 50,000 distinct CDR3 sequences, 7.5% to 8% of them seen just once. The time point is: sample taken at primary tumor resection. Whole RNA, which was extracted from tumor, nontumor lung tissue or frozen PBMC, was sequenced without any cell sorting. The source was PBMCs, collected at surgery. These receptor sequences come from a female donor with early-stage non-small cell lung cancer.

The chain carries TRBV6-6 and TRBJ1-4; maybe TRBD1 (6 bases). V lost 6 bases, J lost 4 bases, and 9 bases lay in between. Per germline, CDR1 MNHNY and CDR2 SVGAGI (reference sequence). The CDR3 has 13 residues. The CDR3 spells CASRGQLNEKLFF. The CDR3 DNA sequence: TGTGCCAGCAGAGGACAGCTTAATGAAAAACTGTTTTTT.

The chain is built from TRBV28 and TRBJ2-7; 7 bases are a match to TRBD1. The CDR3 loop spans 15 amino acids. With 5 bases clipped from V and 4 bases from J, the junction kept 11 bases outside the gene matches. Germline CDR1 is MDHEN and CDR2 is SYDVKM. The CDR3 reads CASSPTTGMGYEQYF. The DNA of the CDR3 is TGTGCCAGCAGTCCTACGACAGGGATGGGGTACGAGCAGTACTTC. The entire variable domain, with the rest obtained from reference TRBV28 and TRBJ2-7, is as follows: DVKVTQSSRYLVKRTGEKVFLECVQDMDHENMFWYRQDPGLGLRLIYFSYDVKMKEKGDIPEGYSVSREKKERFSLILESASTNQTSMYLCASSPTTGMGYEQYFGPGTRLTVT.

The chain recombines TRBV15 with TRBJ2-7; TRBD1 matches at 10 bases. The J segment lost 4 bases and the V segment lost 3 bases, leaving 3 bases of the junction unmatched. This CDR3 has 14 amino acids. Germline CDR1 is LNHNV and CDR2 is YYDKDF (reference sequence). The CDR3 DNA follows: TGTGCCACCAGCAGGGACAGGGGGTTATACGAGCAGTACTTC. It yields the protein CATSRDRGLYEQYF.

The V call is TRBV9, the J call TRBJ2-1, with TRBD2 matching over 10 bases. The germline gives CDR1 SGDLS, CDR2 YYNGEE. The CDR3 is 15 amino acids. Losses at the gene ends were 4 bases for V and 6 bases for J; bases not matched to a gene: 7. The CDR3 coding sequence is TGTGCCAGCAGCTCTACTAGCGGGGTTTTCAATGAGCAGTTCTTC. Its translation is CASSSTSGVFNEQFF.

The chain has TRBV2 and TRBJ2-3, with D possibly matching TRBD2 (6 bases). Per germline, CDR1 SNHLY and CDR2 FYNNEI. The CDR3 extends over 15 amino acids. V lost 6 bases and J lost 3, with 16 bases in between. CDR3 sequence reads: CASRLLATLTDTQYF. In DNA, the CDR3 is TGTGCCAGCAGGTTACTAGCTACCCTAACAGATACGCAGTATTTT.

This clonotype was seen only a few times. CDR3 in DNA: TGTGCCAGCAGCCCCAATGGTAACTATGGCTACACCTTC. Residues: CASSPNGNYGYTF. The J gene is TRBJ1-2, the V gene TRBV3-1; no firm D call. This CDR3 is built from 13 residues. V dropped 4 bases and J dropped 1 base, with 7 bases sitting between them. The germline V gene has CDR1 LGHDT and CDR2 YNNKEL (reference sequence).

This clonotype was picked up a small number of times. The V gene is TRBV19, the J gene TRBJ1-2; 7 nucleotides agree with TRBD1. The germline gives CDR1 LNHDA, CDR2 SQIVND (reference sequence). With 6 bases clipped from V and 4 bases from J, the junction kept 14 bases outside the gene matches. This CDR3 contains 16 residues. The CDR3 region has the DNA TGTGCCAGTAGGAATTTGCTCAGGACAGGCTTCTATGGCTACACCTTC. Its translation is CASRNLLRTGFYGYTF. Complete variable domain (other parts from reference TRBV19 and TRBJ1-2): DGGITQSPKYLFRKEGQNVTLSCEQNLNHDAMYWYRQDPGQGLRLIYYSQIVNDFQKGDIAEGYSVSREKKESFPLTVTSAQKNPTAFYLCASRNLLRTGFYGYTFGSGTRLTVV.

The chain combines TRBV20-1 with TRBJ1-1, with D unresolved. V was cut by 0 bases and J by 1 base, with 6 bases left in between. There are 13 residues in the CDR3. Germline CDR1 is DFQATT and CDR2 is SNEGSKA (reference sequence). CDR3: CSARERQNTEAFF. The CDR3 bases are TGCAGTGCTAGAGAGCGGCAGAACACTGAAGCTTTCTTT.

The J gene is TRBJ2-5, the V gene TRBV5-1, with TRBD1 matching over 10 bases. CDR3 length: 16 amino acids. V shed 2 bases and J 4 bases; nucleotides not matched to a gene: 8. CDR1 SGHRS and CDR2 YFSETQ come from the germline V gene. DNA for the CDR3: TGCGCCAGCAGCTTCCCGGGACAGGGGAGAGGAGAGACCCAGTACTTC. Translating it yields CASSFPGQGRGETQYF.

The CDR3 loop reads CASSQVAQGMGIGEQFF. Here the CDR3 DNA reads TGTGCCAGCAGCCAAGTCGCACAGGGAATGGGTATCGGGGAGCAGTTCTTC. The chain employs TRBV3-1 and TRBJ2-1, with D perhaps matching TRBD1 (6 bases). The CDR3 is 17 amino acids. Trimming shortened V by 1 base and J by 10 bases, and 23 bases separated the two germline ends. Looked up from germline, CDR1 is LGHDT and CDR2 is YNNKEL (reference sequence).

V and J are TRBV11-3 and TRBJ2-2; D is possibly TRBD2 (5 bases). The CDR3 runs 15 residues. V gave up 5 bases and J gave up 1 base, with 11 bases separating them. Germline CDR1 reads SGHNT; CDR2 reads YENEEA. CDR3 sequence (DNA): TGTGCCAGCAGCCCGGGGAGCCAGAACACCGGGGAGCTGTTTTTT. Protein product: CASSPGSQNTGELFF.

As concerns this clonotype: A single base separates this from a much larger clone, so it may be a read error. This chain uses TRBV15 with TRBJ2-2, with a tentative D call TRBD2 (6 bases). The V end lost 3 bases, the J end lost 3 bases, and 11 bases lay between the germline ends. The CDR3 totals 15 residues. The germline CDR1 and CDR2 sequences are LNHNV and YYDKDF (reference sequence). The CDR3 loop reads CATSREGTDTGELFF. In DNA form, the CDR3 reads TGTGCCACCAGCAGGGAGGGGACCGACACCGGGGAGCTGTTTTTT.

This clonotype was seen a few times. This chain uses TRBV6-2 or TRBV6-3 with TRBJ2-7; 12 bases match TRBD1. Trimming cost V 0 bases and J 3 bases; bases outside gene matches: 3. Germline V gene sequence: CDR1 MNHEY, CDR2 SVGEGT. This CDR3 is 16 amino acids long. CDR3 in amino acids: CASSYSRDRGLYEQYF. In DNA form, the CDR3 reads TGTGCCAGCAGTTACTCGAGGGACAGGGGGCTCTACGAGCAGTACTTC.

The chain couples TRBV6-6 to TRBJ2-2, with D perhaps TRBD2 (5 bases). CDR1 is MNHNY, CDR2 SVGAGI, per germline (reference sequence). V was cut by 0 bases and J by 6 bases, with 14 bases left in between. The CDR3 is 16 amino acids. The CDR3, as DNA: TGTGCCAGCAGTTACTCACGTCCGGGGTTATCCGGGGAGCTGTTTTTT. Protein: CASSYSRPGLSGELFF.

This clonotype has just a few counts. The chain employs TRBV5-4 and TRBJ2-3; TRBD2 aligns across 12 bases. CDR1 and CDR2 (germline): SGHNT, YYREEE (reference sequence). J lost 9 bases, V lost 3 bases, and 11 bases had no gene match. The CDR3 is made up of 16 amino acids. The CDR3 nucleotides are TGTGCCAGCAGCTCCTCGCCTAGCGGGGGGGGAGAAACGCAGTATTTT. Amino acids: CASSSSPSGGGETQYF.

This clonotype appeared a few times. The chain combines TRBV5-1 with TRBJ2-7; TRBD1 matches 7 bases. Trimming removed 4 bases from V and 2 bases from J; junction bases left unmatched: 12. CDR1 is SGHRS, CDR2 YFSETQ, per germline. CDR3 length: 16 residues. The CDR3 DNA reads TGCGCCAGCAGCCTGCTAACCGGGACAGCAACCTACGAGCAGTACTTC. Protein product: CASSLLTGTATYEQYF.

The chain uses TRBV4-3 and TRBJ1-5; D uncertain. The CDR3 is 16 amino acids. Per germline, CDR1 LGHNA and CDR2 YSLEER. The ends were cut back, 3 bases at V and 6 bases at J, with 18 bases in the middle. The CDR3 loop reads CASSQRVGPSPQPQHF. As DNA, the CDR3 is TGCGCCAGCAGCCAGAGGGTTGGACCGTCTCCTCAGCCCCAGCATTTT.

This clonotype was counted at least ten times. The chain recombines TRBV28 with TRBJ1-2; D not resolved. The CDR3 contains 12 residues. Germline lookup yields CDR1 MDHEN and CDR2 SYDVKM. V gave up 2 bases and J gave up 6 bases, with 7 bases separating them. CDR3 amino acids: CASSLSLDGYTF. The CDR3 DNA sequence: TGTGCCAGCAGTTTAAGTTTGGATGGCTACACCTTC.

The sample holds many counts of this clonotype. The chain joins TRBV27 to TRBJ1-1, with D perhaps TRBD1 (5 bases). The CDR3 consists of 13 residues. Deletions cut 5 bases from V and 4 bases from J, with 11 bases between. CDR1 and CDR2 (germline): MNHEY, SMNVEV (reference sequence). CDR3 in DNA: TGTGCCAGCAGTGAGATCAGGGCCACTGAAGCTTTCTTT. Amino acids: CASSEIRATEAFF.

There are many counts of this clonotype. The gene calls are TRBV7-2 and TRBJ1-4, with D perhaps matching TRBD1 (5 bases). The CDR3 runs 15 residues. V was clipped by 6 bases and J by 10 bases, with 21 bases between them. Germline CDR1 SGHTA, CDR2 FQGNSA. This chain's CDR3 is CASRDQGFGLGKLFF. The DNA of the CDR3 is TGTGCCAGCAGGGATCAGGGATTCGGTTTAGGAAAACTGTTTTTT.

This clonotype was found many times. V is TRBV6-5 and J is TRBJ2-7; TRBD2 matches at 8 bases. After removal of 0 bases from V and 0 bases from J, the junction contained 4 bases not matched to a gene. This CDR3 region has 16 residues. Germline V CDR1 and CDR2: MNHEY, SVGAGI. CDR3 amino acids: CASSYSGGGSSYEQYF. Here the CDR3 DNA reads TGTGCCAGCAGTTACTCCGGGGGGGGCTCCTCCTACGAGCAGTACTTC.

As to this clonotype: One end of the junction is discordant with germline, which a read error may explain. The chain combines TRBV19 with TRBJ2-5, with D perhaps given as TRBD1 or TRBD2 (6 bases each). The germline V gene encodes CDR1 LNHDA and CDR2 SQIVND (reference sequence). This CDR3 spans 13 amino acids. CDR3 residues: CASGGTVKETQHF. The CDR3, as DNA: TGTGCCAGCGGGGGCACAGTTAAAGAGACCCAGCACTTC.

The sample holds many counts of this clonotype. The CDR3 sequence: CASSHPSQGGTDTQYF. The CDR3 bases are TGTGCCAGCAGCCACCCAAGCCAGGGTGGCACAGATACGCAGTATTTT. J is TRBJ2-3 and V is TRBV4-2; tentatively, D is TRBD1 (5 bases). Trimming pared 3 bases from V and 1 base from J, leaving 14 bases between. Per the germline V gene, CDR1 is LGHNA and CDR2 is YNFKEQ. This CDR3 region has 16 residues.

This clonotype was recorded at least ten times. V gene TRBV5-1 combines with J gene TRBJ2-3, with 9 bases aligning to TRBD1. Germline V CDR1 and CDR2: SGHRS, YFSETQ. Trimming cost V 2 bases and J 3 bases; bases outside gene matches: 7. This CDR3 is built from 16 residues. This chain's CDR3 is CASSFWDRVGTDTQYF. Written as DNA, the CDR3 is TGCGCCAGCAGCTTTTGGGACAGGGTTGGGACAGATACGCAGTATTTT.

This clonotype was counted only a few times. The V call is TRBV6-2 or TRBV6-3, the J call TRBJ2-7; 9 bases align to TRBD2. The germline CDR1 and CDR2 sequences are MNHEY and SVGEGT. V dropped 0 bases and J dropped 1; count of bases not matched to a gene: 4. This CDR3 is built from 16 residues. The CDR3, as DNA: TGTGCCAGCAGTTACTCGGAGCGGGGGGTATCCTACGAGCAGTACTTC. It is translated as CASSYSERGVSYEQYF.

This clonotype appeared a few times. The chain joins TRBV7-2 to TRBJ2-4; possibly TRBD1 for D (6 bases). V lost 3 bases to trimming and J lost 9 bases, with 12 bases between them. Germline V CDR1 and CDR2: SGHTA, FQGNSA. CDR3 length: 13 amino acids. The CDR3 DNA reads TGTGCCAGCAGCTTGAAACAGGGAGTCATTCAGTACTTC. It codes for CASSLKQGVIQYF.

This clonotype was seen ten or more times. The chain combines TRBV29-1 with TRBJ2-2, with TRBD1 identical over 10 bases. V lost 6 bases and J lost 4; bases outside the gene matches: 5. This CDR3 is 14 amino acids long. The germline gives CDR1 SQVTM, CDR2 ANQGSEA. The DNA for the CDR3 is TGCAGCGTGAGGACAGGGGGACTCACCGGGGAGCTGTTTTTT. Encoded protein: CSVRTGGLTGELFF.